This T cell receptor beta chain was retrieved from a study of graft-versus-host responses after intestinal transplantation. The protocol was immunoSEQ multiplex PCR, while the TCRdb copy is restricted to in-frame clones and leaves out a portion. This sample yields fewer than 15,000 clones, of which about four fifths are seen a single time; approximately 23% belongs to the top ten. Per germline, CDR1 SGHRS and CDR2 YFSETQ. There are 14 residues in the CDR3. V dropped 2 bases and J dropped 7 bases, with 15 bases sitting between them. Study results and limitations: There were GvH clones found in recipient marrow, and some of them appeared first in ileum or blood.

With regard to this clone: Its antigen is unidentified.

The chain combines TRBV5-1 with TRBJ2-5, with a possible D match to TRBD2 (6 bases). This clonotype was sampled from a human patient who received an intestinal transplant, so some T cells may come from the graft donor. This material consisted of PBMCs, taken after intestinal transplantation. The chain's CDR3 is CASSFRIADRTQYF. CDR3 coding DNA: TGCGCCAGCAGCTTTCGAATAGCGGATAGGACCCAGTACTTC.